Following are 9 T cell receptor beta chains from one sample sequenced in a study of T cell repertoires in cytomegalovirus infection. One entry per CDR3 protein, called by TCRdb with MiXCR from the reads. This table holds about 920,000 distinct CDR3 sequences, about a third found once. Antigen specificity for these receptors is unknown. Sample: cultured CD8+ T cells from PBMCs, taken from culture after CMV antigen stimulation. These receptors all come from a human donor in good health (CMV status not recorded). Some clones in this sample may be carry-over from other donors' samples.

This clonotype was recorded at least ten times. The chain is built from TRBV7-8 and TRBJ2-1; D is possibly TRBD1 or TRBD2 (6 bases each). Germline lookup yields CDR1 SGHVS and CDR2 FQNEAQ. This CDR3 is built from 14 residues. V was cut by 6 bases and J by 8 bases, with 17 bases left in between. CDR3 protein: CASRPGGPLDEQFF. The CDR3 bases are TGTGCCAGCAGACCCGGGGGCCCCTTGGATGAGCAGTTCTTC.

This clonotype was recorded a few times. The rearrangement links TRBV4-1 to TRBJ2-7, with D possibly matching TRBD1 (6 bases). Germline V gives CDR1 MGHRA, CDR2 YSYEKL. Trimming stripped 1 base from V and 4 bases from J, with 14 bases between. The CDR3 has 15 amino acids. CDR3 loop: CASSQGADSDYEQYV. The CDR3 bases are TGCGCCAGCAGCCAAGGGGCGGACAGCGATTACGAGCAGTACGTC.

This clonotype was counted only a few times. The rearrangement links TRBV12-3 or TRBV12-4 to TRBJ1-1, with D possibly matching TRBD1 (6 bases). V was shortened by 5 bases and J by 8 bases, with 12 bases between the two germline ends. The CDR3 extends over 12 amino acids. The CDR3 DNA is TGTGCCAGCAGTAGACAGGCTTGGGAAGCTTTCTTT. The encoded protein is CASSRQAWEAFF.

This chain joins TRBV28 and TRBJ1-5; 8 nucleotides line up with TRBD1. The CDR3 is made up of 14 amino acids. From germline, CDR1 is MDHEN and CDR2 SYDVKM. With 8 bases clipped from V and 3 bases from J, the junction kept 6 bases outside the gene matches. For the CDR3, the DNA is TGTGCCAGCGGGAAGGACAGGGTCAATCAGCCCCAGCATTTT. Translating it yields CASGKDRVNQPQHF.

J is TRBJ2-7 and V is TRBV27, with a possible D match to TRBD2 (6 bases). CDR1 MNHEY and CDR2 SMNVEV come from the germline V gene (reference sequence). V lost 2 bases, J lost 3 bases, and 11 bases lay in between. CDR3 size: 14 residues. In DNA form, the CDR3 reads TGTGCCAGCAGTTTAAGGCCGGGGGTCTACGAGCAGTACTTC. Encoded protein: CASSLRPGVYEQYF.

The chain combines TRBV10-3 with TRBJ1-4, with no clear D. CDR3 length equals 12 residues. Germline loops: CDR1 ENHRY, CDR2 SYGVKD. Trimming stripped 11 bases from V and 8 bases from J, with 15 bases between. The CDR3 is CAPFYIKEKLFF. The DNA of the CDR3 is TGTGCCCCTTTCTATATAAAGGAAAAACTGTTTTTT.

This chain links TRBV4-1 with TRBJ2-7; a weak D match, TRBD1 (6 bases). CDR1 is MGHRA, CDR2 YSYEKL, per germline. The CDR3 has 13 residues. V was cut by 5 bases and J by 1 base, with 9 bases left in between. CDR3 loop: CASSAQGSYEQYF. CDR3 in DNA: TGCGCCAGCAGCGCCCAGGGGTCCTACGAGCAGTACTTC.

This clonotype was observed a few times. V and J are TRBV5-1 and TRBJ1-1; maybe TRBD1 (6 bases). The CDR3 contains 15 residues. V lost 1 base, J lost 3 bases, and 13 bases lay in between. Germline V CDR1 and CDR2: SGHRS, YFSETQ. The CDR3 coding sequence is TGCGCCAGCAGCTTGCCTGGCGAGGGGGACACTGAAGCTTTCTTT. This codes for CASSLPGEGDTEAFF. The entire variable domain, with the rest obtained from reference TRBV5-1 and TRBJ1-1, is as follows: KAGVTQTPRYLIKTRGQQVTLSCSPISGHRSVSWYQQTPGQGLQFLFEYFSETQRNKGNFPGRFSGRQFSNSRSEMNVSTLELGDSALYLCASSLPGEGDTEAFFGQGTRLTVV.

In the case of this clonotype: At one of its ends the junction is not consistent with the germline gene, which may arise from a read error. The rearrangement links TRBV5-4 to TRBJ1-1; D uncertain. Germline V gene data show CDR1 as SGHNT and CDR2 as YYREEE (reference sequence). The CDR3 totals 13 residues. The CDR3 spells CTSSVTGNTEAFF. CDR3 in DNA: TGTACCAGCAGCGTTACGGGTAACACAGAAGCTTTCTTT.